This TCR beta chain was sequenced in a study of regulatory T cells in long-lasting Graves disease. Notes on the study in general: TRBV28 was favored in persistent disease, as were TRBJ1-2 and TRBJ2-5. Possibly, too few samples lowered accuracy.

Concerning this clonotype: Its antigen is as yet unknown.

RNA isolated from PBMCs was used to make the TCR library. Graves' disease diagnoses followed American Thyroid Association guidelines. TCRdb itself ran the reads through MiXCR, one entry per CDR3 protein. The data contain hundreds of distinct CDR3 sequences, approximately 57% of them singletons. The CDR3 is made up of 14 amino acids. V was clipped by 1 base and J by 4 bases, with 8 bases between them. CDR1 is MDHEN, CDR2 SYDVKM, per germline. The input for sequencing was peripheral blood mononuclear cells (PBMCs), taken with antithyroid drug treatment, in newly diagnosed or persistent Graves disease (not recorded which). The TCR sequence derives from a woman in her thirties or forties with Graves disease. The V gene is TRBV28, the J gene TRBJ1-5; no reliable D call. The DNA of the CDR3 is TGTGCCAGCAGTTTATTTGGTGAGAATCAGCCCCAGCATTTT. Its protein product is CASSLFGENQPQHF.